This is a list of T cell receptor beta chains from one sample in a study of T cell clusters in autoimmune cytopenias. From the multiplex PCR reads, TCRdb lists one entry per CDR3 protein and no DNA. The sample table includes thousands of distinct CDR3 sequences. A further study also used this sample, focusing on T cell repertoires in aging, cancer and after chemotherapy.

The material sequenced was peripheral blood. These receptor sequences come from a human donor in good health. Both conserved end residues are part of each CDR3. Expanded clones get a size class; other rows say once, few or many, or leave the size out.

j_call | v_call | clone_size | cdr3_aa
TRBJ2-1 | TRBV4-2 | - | CASSPLTGGFYNEQFF
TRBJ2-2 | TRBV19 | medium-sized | CASRSSGGNTGELFF
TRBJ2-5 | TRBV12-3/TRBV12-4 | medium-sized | CASGGFQETQYF
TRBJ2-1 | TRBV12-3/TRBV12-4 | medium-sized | CANRKEGGSNEQFF
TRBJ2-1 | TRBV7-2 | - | CASSPGRDNEQFF
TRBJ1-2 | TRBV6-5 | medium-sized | CASSYSGTGDLGGYTF
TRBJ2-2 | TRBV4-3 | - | CASSLTGTRDTGELFF
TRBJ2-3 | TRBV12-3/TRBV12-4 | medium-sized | CASSQIGGLAGTYTDTQYF
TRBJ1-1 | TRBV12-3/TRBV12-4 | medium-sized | CASSLAGGTEAFF
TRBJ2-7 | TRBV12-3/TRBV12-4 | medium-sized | CASSLGLNYEQYF
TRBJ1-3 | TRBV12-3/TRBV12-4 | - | CASSLEGSSGNTIYF
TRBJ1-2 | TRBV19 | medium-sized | CASKSKDSPNYGYTF
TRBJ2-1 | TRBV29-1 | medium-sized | CSVEGDFYNEQFF
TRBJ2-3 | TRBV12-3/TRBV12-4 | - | CASRRTSGGVWSDTQYF
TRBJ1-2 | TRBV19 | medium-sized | CASSIIQGGLYGYTF
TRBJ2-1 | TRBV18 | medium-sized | CASSPPPAYNEQFF
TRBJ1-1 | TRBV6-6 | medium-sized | CASSVDRGMLKGTEAFF
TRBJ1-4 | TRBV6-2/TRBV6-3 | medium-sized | CASSPLQGLYEKLFF
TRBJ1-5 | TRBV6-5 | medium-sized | CASSYSGQRNQPQHF
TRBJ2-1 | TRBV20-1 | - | CSAAPQAGNLNEQFF
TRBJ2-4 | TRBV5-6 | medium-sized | CASSGGGRAQIQYF
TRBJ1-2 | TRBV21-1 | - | CASSKPPGGYTF
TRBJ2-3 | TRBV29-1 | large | CSVDRPGTDTQYF
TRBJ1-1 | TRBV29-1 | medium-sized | CSTRQGIGTEAFF
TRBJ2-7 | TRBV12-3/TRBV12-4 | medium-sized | CASSLLGKGHEQYF
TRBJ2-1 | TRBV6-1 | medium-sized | CASSEPSLAYNEQFF